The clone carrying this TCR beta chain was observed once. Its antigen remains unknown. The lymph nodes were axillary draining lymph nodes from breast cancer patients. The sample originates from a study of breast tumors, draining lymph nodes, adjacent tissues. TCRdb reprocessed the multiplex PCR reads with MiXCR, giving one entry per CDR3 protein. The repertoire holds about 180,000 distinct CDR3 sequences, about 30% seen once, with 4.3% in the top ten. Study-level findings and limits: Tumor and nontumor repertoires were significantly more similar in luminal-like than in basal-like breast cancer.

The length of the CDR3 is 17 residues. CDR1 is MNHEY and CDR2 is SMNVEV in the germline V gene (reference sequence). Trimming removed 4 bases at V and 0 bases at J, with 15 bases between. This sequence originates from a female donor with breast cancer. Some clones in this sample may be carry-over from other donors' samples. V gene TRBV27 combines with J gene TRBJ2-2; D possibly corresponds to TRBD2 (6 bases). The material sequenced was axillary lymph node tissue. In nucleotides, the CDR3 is TGTGCCAGCAGTTCGGCAGGGAGGAGTGCGAACACCGGGGAGCTGTTTTTT. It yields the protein CASSSAGRSANTGELFF.